The rows below give T cell receptor beta chains drawn from one sample of a study of CD8+ T cells in alopecia areata. Measured with immunoSEQ multiplex PCR; TCRdb has only the in-frame clones, and not every one. The sample lists over 150,000 clones; roughly three fifths were seen once. The sample was CD8+ T cells sorted from blood. These receptors originate from a human donor in good health. The CDR3 runs from the conserved cysteine through the conserved F or W. Fields, in order: D gene, V gene, clone size, J gene, CDR3 protein, CDR3 DNA. The D gene is left open where the match is weak. Clone size is given for some rows only: seen once, a few or many times, or a class if the clone is expanded.

>TRBD1|TRBV2|NA|TRBJ1-5
CATGQGEVCNQPQHF
TGTGCCACCGGACAGGGGGAAGTTTGCAATCAGCCCCAGCATTTT
>NA|TRBV5-1|NA|TRBJ2-7
CASSWDGSSYEQYF
TGCGCCAGCAGCTGGGACGGAAGCTCCTACGAGCAGTACTTC
>TRBD1|TRBV5-1|NA|TRBJ1-1
CASSLRDRESTEAFF
TGCGCCAGCAGCCTACGGGACAGGGAGAGCACTGAAGCTTTCTTT
>TRBD2|TRBV10-3|NA|TRBJ2-1
CAIGRLTSGGAGEQFF
TGTGCCATCGGGAGACTGACTAGCGGGGGGGCAGGAGAGCAGTTCTTC
>NA|TRBV7-9|NA|TRBJ1-1
CASSLGYRANTEAFF
TGTGCCAGCAGCTTAGGGTACAGGGCGAACACTGAAGCTTTCTTT
>NA|TRBV15|NA|TRBJ1-2
CATSGGLGGYTF
TGTGCCACCAGCGGAGGGCTGGGGGGCTACACCTTC
>TRBD1|TRBV4-1|few|TRBJ2-7
CASSPWDRGFYEQYF
TGCGCCAGCAGCCCCTGGGACAGAGGTTTCTACGAGCAGTACTTC
>NA|TRBV2|NA|TRBJ2-5
CASSEVFLKETQYF
TGTGCCAGCAGTGAGGTCTTCCTAAAAGAGACCCAGTACTTC
>NA|TRBV7-2|few|TRBJ2-1
CASSFWTDQNEQFF
TGTGCCAGCAGCTTTTGGACAGATCAGAATGAGCAGTTCTTC
>TRBD2|TRBV5-1|NA|TRBJ2-6
CASGQPGGSGANVLTF
TGCGCCAGCGGGCAACCGGGGGGTTCTGGGGCCAACGTCCTGACTTTC
>NA|TRBV28|NA|TRBJ2-1
CASTLNDEQFF
TGTGCCAGCACACTCAACGATGAGCAGTTCTTC
>NA|TRBV7-3|many|TRBJ1-5
CASSMLQGPSQPQHF
TGTGCCAGCAGCATGCTACAGGGCCCAAGTCAGCCCCAGCATTTT
>TRBD1|TRBV19|NA|TRBJ1-5
CASRSDRDTQPQHF
TGTGCCAGTAGGTCAGACAGGGACACTCAGCCCCAGCATTTT
>NA|TRBV27|NA|TRBJ1-5
CASSSKGSNQPQHF
TGTGCCAGCAGTTCAAAGGGTAGCAATCAGCCCCAGCATTTT
>NA|TRBV27|NA|TRBJ1-4
CASSFPNVVELFF
TGTGCCAGCAGTTTCCCTAATGTTGTGGAACTGTTTTTT
>NA|TRBV27|NA|TRBJ2-7
CASTLPQGFREQYF
TGTGCCAGCACCTTACCTCAGGGGTTTAGAGAGCAGTACTTC
>TRBD2|TRBV29-1|NA|TRBJ2-2
CSGTTSGEGTGELFF
TGCAGCGGCACCACTAGCGGGGAGGGGACCGGGGAGCTGTTTTTT
>TRBD1|TRBV5-1|NA|TRBJ2-7
CASSITGTGAVEQYF
TGCGCCAGCAGCATAACCGGGACAGGCGCTGTCGAGCAGTACTTC
>NA|TRBV4-1|NA|TRBJ1-2
CASSQVRGQGTYGYTF
TGCGCCAGCAGCCAAGTGAGGGGCCAGGGAACCTATGGCTACACCTTC
>TRBD1|TRBV13|NA|TRBJ2-7
CASSFGTGGTYEQYF
TGTGCCAGCAGCTTCGGGACAGGGGGGACCTACGAGCAGTACTTC
>NA|TRBV6-6|NA|TRBJ2-5
CASSYDQETQYF
TGTGCCAGCAGTTACGACCAAGAGACCCAGTACTTC
>NA|TRBV6-5|NA|TRBJ1-2
CASSSLGALYGYTF
TGTGCCAGCAGTTCCTTAGGGGCCCTCTATGGCTACACCTTC
>NA|TRBV7-9|NA|TRBJ2-5
CASIKEYGTLESETQYF
TGTGCCAGCATCAAGGAGTATGGGACCCTCGAATCAGAGACCCAGTACTTC
>NA|TRBV5-1|few|TRBJ2-7
CASSLSGEQYF
TGCGCCAGCAGCTTGAGTGGGGAGCAGTACTTC
>NA|TRBV27|NA|TRBJ1-1
CASSLGGPNTEAFF
TGTGCCAGCAGTTTGGGAGGACCGAACACTGAAGCTTTCTTT
>NA|TRBV19|NA|TRBJ2-1
CASSMKESSYNEQFF
TGTGCCAGTAGTATGAAGGAGAGCTCCTACAATGAGCAGTTCTTC
>TRBD1|TRBV7-2|NA|TRBJ2-7
CASSTTGSPYEQYF
TGTGCCAGCAGCACGACAGGGTCCCCCTACGAGCAGTACTTC
>TRBD1|TRBV5-1|NA|TRBJ2-7
CASSPQGAGEQYF
TGCGCCAGCAGCCCCCAGGGGGCGGGAGAGCAGTACTTC
>TRBD1|TRBV27|NA|TRBJ2-7
CASSRDRSYEQYF
TGTGCCAGCAGCCGGGACAGATCCTACGAGCAGTACTTC
>NA|TRBV6-5|NA|TRBJ2-1
CASSSRGGNQQFF
TGTGCCAGCAGCTCTAGAGGCGGGAACCAGCAGTTCTTC
>NA|TRBV27|NA|TRBJ1-1
CASSLSKNTEAFF
TGTGCCAGCAGTTTATCTAAGAACACTGAAGCTTTCTTT
>NA|TRBV4-1|NA|TRBJ2-5
CASSQGVLETQYF
TGCGCCAGCAGCCAAGGGGTTTTGGAGACCCAGTACTTC
>NA|TRBV14|NA|TRBJ2-1
CASSQDAGNEQFF
TGTGCCAGCAGCCAAGATGCGGGCAATGAGCAGTTCTTC
>TRBD1|TRBV5-1|once|TRBJ2-5
CASSSEGAGRQETQYF
TGCGCCAGCAGCTCCGAGGGGGCGGGTAGACAAGAGACCCAGTACTTC
>NA|TRBV27|NA|TRBJ2-7
CASSFAQPYEQYF
TGTGCCAGCAGTTTTGCCCAGCCCTACGAGCAGTACTTC
>NA|TRBV14|NA|TRBJ2-1
CASSQDSNEQFF
TGTGCCAGCAGCCAAGATTCGAATGAGCAGTTCTTC
>NA|TRBV28|few|TRBJ2-5
CASGDGAALQETQYF
TGTGCCAGCGGGGATGGGGCCGCCCTCCAAGAGACCCAGTACTTC
>NA|TRBV5-6|NA|TRBJ2-3
CASSTGANQDTQYF
TGTGCCAGCAGCACTGGGGCTAATCAAGATACGCAGTATTTT
>NA|TRBV5-1|NA|TRBJ1-4
CASSLIGNEKLFF
TGCGCCAGCAGCTTGATCGGGAATGAAAAACTGTTTTTT
>TRBD1|TRBV6-4|NA|TRBJ2-1
CASRQGAGYNEQFF
TGTGCCAGCAGGCAGGGGGCGGGGTACAATGAGCAGTTCTTC
>NA|TRBV7-2|NA|TRBJ1-2
CASTQGTFINYGYTF
TGTGCCAGCACCCAAGGGACCTTTATTAACTATGGCTACACCTTC
>NA|TRBV11-2|NA|TRBJ2-7
CASSPGKGGQYEQYF
TGTGCCAGCAGCCCCGGGAAGGGCGGCCAGTACGAGCAGTACTTC
>NA|TRBV11-2|few|TRBJ1-5
CASSYGQKQPQHF
TGTGCCAGCAGCTACGGACAGAAACAGCCCCAGCATTTT
>NA|TRBV10-3|NA|TRBJ1-3
CAISRSDTIYF
TGTGCCATCAGTAGGTCAGACACCATATATTTT
>NA|TRBV13|NA|TRBJ1-2
CASSLGRGYGYTF
TGTGCCAGCAGCTTGGGCAGGGGCTATGGCTACACCTTC
>NA|TRBV4-1|few|TRBJ2-7
CASSQGRNEQYF
TGCGCCAGCAGCCAAGGAAGGAACGAGCAGTACTTC
>NA|TRBV27|NA|TRBJ2-1
CASSLWGGNEQFF
TGTGCCAGCAGTTTATGGGGAGGCAATGAGCAGTTCTTC
>TRBD1|TRBV27|NA|TRBJ1-5
CASGAGGSNQPQHF
TGTGCCAGCGGTGCAGGGGGTAGCAATCAGCCCCAGCATTTT
>NA|TRBV5-4|few|TRBJ2-7
CASGYPGEQYF
TGTGCCTCCGGCTACCCAGGCGAGCAGTACTTC
>NA|TRBV30|NA|TRBJ1-1
CAWSVGQNTEAFF
TGTGCCTGGAGTGTAGGACAGAACACTGAAGCTTTCTTT
>TRBD2|TRBV10-2|NA|TRBJ2-3
CASSLSGTGDTQYF
TGCGCCAGCAGTCTGAGCGGGACCGGAGATACGCAGTATTTT